This T cell receptor beta chain was sequenced for a study of PD-L1 blockade in urothelial cancer. The wider study: Patients took up atezolizumab in 2014 at 1,200 mg intravenously every 3 weeks. Blood analysis occurred 3 weeks (second dose) and 6 weeks after treatment start.

As to time point: peripheral blood 6 weeks after treatment start. The study collected 1 to 8 samples per patient, pretreatment and on-treatment. Every PCR received spiked-in synthetic TCR analog templates. Clones were sequenced by immunoSEQ multiplex PCR, and TCRdb holds only the in-frame ones, with some missing. The table includes around 110,000 clones, around 89% detected once. In germline, CDR1 is KGHSH, CDR2 LQKENI. The V and J ends lost 4 bases and 5 bases, in that order; junction bases with no gene match: 5. The CDR3 has 14 residues. This TCR was sampled from a man between 60 and 75 years old with urothelial cancer. The chain has TRBV18 and TRBJ1-5; TRBD1 aligns across 7 bases. Sequencing was performed on PBMCs, taken around atezolizumab (anti-PD-L1) treatment. CDR3 DNA sequence: TGTGCCAGCTCACTGAGACAGGGACATCAGCCCCAGCATTTT. This codes for CASSLRQGHQPQHF.